This note documents a single T cell receptor (beta chain) sequence. The table lists this clone with a count of one. Its recognized antigen is unknown. No base quality values were provided; no much bigger clone lies one nucleotide off. CD8 naive samples consisted of CD45RO-negative cells that were positively selected for CCR7, yielding a CD45RA+CCR7+ population without TemRA cells. The donors were healthy, HIV-negative adults who had no recently reported acute infections or vaccinations. All donors were Caucasian adults living in Nashville, Tennessee, USA. After blood collection by leukapheresis, PBMCs were isolated using Ficoll-Histopaque density gradient centrifugation and then cryopreserved in the vapor phase of liquid nitrogen. Analytical flow cytometry was used to check the purity and quantity of each magnetically sorted T cell population. From each sorted fraction, genomic DNA was isolated and quantified by UV absorbance on a Nanodrop 2000c.

Reading the germline V gene gives CDR1 MGHDK and CDR2 SYGVNS. The CDR3 measures 15 amino acids from cysteine to phenylalanine. Just CDR3 DNA is preserved here, 45 bases in frame from base 1. V and J are trimmed by 4 bases and 3 bases, and the gene matches miss 6 bases of the junction. The data belong to a study of shared clonotypes between healthy human individuals (dated by TCRdb to 2018 to 2020). Context from the whole study: Two women and three men aged 18 to 49 years were included in the cohort. For each donor, three plates each were used for CD4 naive and CD4 memory, two plates were used for CD8 naive, and one plate was used for CD8 memory. To estimate repertoire size and how much clonotype sharing occurs between individuals, the study deeply sequenced the blood TCR repertoires of about 5 healthy adults. To increase sequencing depth and limit assay-specific biases, TCR repertoire library preparation and sequencing were carried out by different laboratories using diverse techniques. Each donor's leukapheresis produced roughly between roughly 0.9 and 9 billion PBMCs.

Study-wide conclusions, independent of this receptor: Based on pairwise subsampling, the degree of clonotype sharing among donors was expected to be affected by sequencing depth. Higher generation probabilities were observed for clonotypes shared by all four sorted-subset donors than for non-shared clonotypes. Even with the large sequencing depth, rarefaction of the sorted-subset datasets indicated that sequencing was incomplete. Larger estimated clonotype richness was generally found for naive subsets than for memory subsets. The genetic and exposure-history diversity represented was limited by the small number of donors. Sharing across a handful of donors was observed for approximately 5% of naive CD4, over 3% of naive CD8, 2.3% of memory CD4, and around 0.44% of memory CD8 clonotypes. Only blood was sampled, and tissue TCR repertoires likely differ from those in blood.

Using the deep immunoSEQ assay, TCR CDR3 regions were amplified from genomic DNA by multiplex PCR. For each cell subset, the extracted genomic DNA was distributed evenly across all wells of several immunoSEQ 96-well plates, and each plate served as one replicate. For sorted subsets, each replicate PCR was loaded with 200 to 250 ng genomic DNA, equivalent to about 30,000 T cell genomes. Purified libraries were quantified with a Qubit 3.0 fluorometer, sized on a Bioanalyzer 2100, and re-quantified with the KAPA Library Quantification kit. Every immunoSEQ 96-well plate was sequenced on a dedicated single-read 150-cycle Illumina NextSeq 550 flow cell. The published analysis was carried out like this. Because the immunoSEQ output held only junctional sequences and lacked quality scores, the filtering could not match the filtering applied to full-length reads. To assign V/J genes and CDR3, sequences were annotated against IMGT germline references using PyIR, a Python wrapper for IgBLAST v1.9. Reads were filtered out if the reads had weak V/J assignments (E-value above 1e-6), no CDR3, stop codons, out-of-frame junctions, or ambiguous translated residues. V3J clonotypes were defined as sequences sharing the same inferred V gene, J gene, and CDR3 amino acid sequence. Percentage overlap between repertoires was calculated by dividing the number of shared unique clonotypes by the size of the smaller repertoire. Richness of each repertoire was evaluated using RTK rarefaction, the Chao1 estimator, and Recon v2.1 estimates of unobserved clonotypes. Generation probabilities for all TCRbeta clonotypes obtained by the gDNA method from four donors were computed using OLGA. In its TCRdb copy, this immuneACCESS table keeps in-frame sequences only and misses some clones. Where compared with another copy, unresolved V genes explain less than half of these, and the others have no known cause. The DNA was the basis for D and trimming; V, J and clone size are from that table. Here the sample has millions of clones; less than 95% occur a single time. The ten largest clones take up roughly 1% of the sample.

Sequencing input: naive CD8+ T cells sorted from blood. The cell subset or site label, read with the paper, signifies: CD45RA+CCR7+. This TCR came from a man between 18 and 35 years old in good health. The sequence links TRBV25-1 to TRBJ1-1, and TRBD1 matches 9 of the central bases. The CDR3 is CASSAPGQGYTEAFF. The sequenced DNA: TGTGCCAGCAGTGCTCCGGGACAGGGATACACTGAAGCTTTCTTT.